The present T cell receptor (beta chain) was sequenced within a study of blood T cell repertoires in COVID-19. Across the whole study: Acute and convalescent COVID-19 specimens originated in the United States, Italy and Spain. PBMCs, B-cell-depleted T cells, or T cells were the source of the cDNA or gDNA that made up the material.

In the original workflow: Reference gene primer amplification yielded estimated nucleated cell counts. Profiled with immunoSEQ multiplex PCR; TCRdb holds only in-frame clones, not every one. That table gives V, J and clone size, and the DNA gave D and trimming. The profile shows 50,000 to 75,000 clones, around nine tenths of them singletons. The source material was peripheral blood. This TCR was recovered from a woman aged 50 to 60 with active or convalescent COVID-19.

CDR3 sequence (DNA): TGTGCCAGCAGTCGGGGAAACTACAATGAGCAGTTCTTC. Translated: CASSRGNYNEQFF. The rearrangement joins TRBV2 to TRBJ2-1, with D possibly being TRBD2 (5 bases). Germline assignment: CDR1 SNHLY and CDR2 FYNNEI. V was pared by 5 bases and J by 3 bases, with 8 bases between. This CDR3 is 13 amino acids long.